The next 25 T cell receptor beta chains were all read from a single sample in a study of T cell responses to AZD1222 COVID-19 vaccine. Here immunoSEQ multiplex PCR was the method, and the copy in TCRdb shows in-frame clones only, minus some. Here the sample spans about 60,000 clones, around 80% being singletons. The sample in question was peripheral blood, obtained 28 days after the second AZD1222 dose. Source of these receptors: an adult who received the AZD1222 COVID-19 vaccine.

V and J are TRBV10-3 and TRBJ2-3; TRBD2 agrees at 13 bases. Germline assignment: CDR1 ENHRY and CDR2 SYGVKD. The ends lost 8 bases at V and 5 bases at J; junction bases unmatched: 13. This CDR3 spans 17 amino acids. As DNA, the CDR3 is TGTGCCATCGCGGGGGGGACTAGCGGGGCTAGCCTAGATACGCAGTATTTT. Translated, it gives CAIAGGTSGASLDTQYF.

The chain carries TRBV27 and TRBJ2-3; D ambiguous. Germline V gene data show CDR1 as MNHEY and CDR2 as SMNVEV (reference sequence). Trimming removed 9 bases from V and 1 base from J, with 11 bases in between. This CDR3 is built from 13 residues. The CDR3 DNA reads as TGTGCCAGACCCGACCGACGCACAGATACGCAGTATTTT. Protein: CARPDRRTDTQYF.

The chain combines TRBV6-4 with TRBJ2-7; D perhaps matches TRBD2 (7 bases). Germline values: CDR1 MRHNA, CDR2 SNTAGT. Trimming cost V 5 bases and J 3 bases, with 26 bases left between them. The CDR3 has 18 amino acids. The CDR3 sequence is CASSFAVSRPGGIYEQYF. The CDR3 DNA reads as TGTGCCAGCAGTTTTGCAGTTTCGCGACCGGGGGGCATCTACGAGCAGTACTTC.

The rearrangement links TRBV6-5 to TRBJ1-2, with unresolved D. Deletions cut 7 bases from V and 0 bases from J, with 12 bases between. This CDR3 comprises 14 residues. Germline assignment: CDR1 MNHEY and CDR2 SVGAGI. The CDR3 DNA reads as TGTGCCAGCAAAGCCCGGTCGGCTAACTATGGCTACACCTTC. Protein: CASKARSANYGYTF.

The chain couples TRBV27 to TRBJ1-1, with TRBD1 as a possible D gene (5 bases). V was clipped by 1 base and J by 7 bases, with 13 bases between them. The CDR3 length is 14 residues. CDR1 MNHEY and CDR2 SMNVEV come from the germline V gene (reference sequence). This CDR3 is CASSLFGGDGEAFF. The DNA for the CDR3 is TGTGCCAGCAGTTTATTCGGAGGGGACGGTGAAGCTTTCTTT.

The chain recombines TRBV18 with TRBJ1-1; D uncertain. Germline V gives CDR1 KGHSH, CDR2 LQKENI. V lost 3 bases and J lost 2, with 10 bases in between. CDR3 length equals 14 residues. The CDR3 nucleotides read TGTGCCAGCTCACCCAGAGGGTTAAACACTGAAGCTTTCTTT. This codes for CASSPRGLNTEAFF.

This clone was counted a single time. The rearrangement joins TRBV5-1 to TRBJ2-2, with D possibly being TRBD2 (7 bases). CDR1 is SGHRS and CDR2 is YFSETQ in the germline V gene. The V end lost 4 bases, the J end lost 6 bases, and 22 bases lay between the germline ends. The CDR3 sequence is 17 residues long. The CDR3 loop is CASSPGGHPLGPGELFF. CDR3 sequence (DNA): TGCGCCAGCAGCCCGGGGGGCCATCCCCTAGGGCCCGGGGAGCTGTTTTTT. Full variable domain (outside the CDR3, taken from reference TRBV5-1 and TRBJ2-2): KAGVTQTPRYLIKTRGQQVTLSCSPISGHRSVSWYQQTPGQGLQFLFEYFSETQRNKGNFPGRFSGRQFSNSRSEMNVSTLELGDSALYLCASSPGGHPLGPGELFFGEGSRLTVL.

This clone was detected only once. The chain uses TRBV3-1 (or the pseudogene TRBV3-2) and TRBJ1-6; weak D call: TRBD1 (5 bases). CDR1 and CDR2 from the germline V gene are LGHDT and YNNKEL (reference sequence). Trimming pared 1 base from V and 9 bases from J, leaving 13 bases between. CDR3 length: 15 amino acids. This CDR3 reads CASSQGRQRISPLHF. CDR3 coding DNA: TGTGCCAGCAGCCAAGGCCGACAGAGAATTTCACCCCTCCACTTT.

This chain joins TRBV30 and TRBJ2-7; 7 nucleotides agree with TRBD2. V was pared by 0 bases and J by 0 bases, with 2 bases of the junction left unmatched. The CDR3 is made up of 14 amino acids. The V gene's germline CDR1 is GTSNPN and CDR2 SVGIG (reference sequence). CDR3 sequence: CAWSVGGSSYEQYF. Written as DNA, the CDR3 is TGTGCCTGGAGTGTCGGGGGGAGCTCCTACGAGCAGTACTTC. Variable domain in full (rest from reference TRBV30 and TRBJ2-7): SQTIHQWPATLVQPVGSPLSLECTVEGTSNPNLYWYRQAAGRGLQLLFYSVGIGQISSEVPQNLSASRPQDRQFILSSKKLLLSDSGFYLCAWSVGGSSYEQYFGPGTRLTVT.

This rearrangement joins TRBV5-1 to TRBJ2-2; D call uncertain. The germline gives CDR1 SGHRS, CDR2 YFSETQ. Between the trimmed V and J ends, which lost 4 bases and 5 bases, there was a span of 15 bases. This CDR3 contains 15 residues. The CDR3 DNA sequence: TGCGCCAGCAGCGAAACGGCGGTCCCGACCGGGGAGCTGTTTTTT. It yields the protein CASSETAVPTGELFF.

The chain uses TRBV19 and TRBJ1-1; D is unclear. Trimming removed 3 bases at V and 4 bases at J, with 9 bases between. CDR1 is LNHDA and CDR2 is SQIVND in the germline V gene (reference sequence). The CDR3 covers 13 residues. The CDR3 DNA is TGTGCCAGTAGTATTAGGGTCAGCACTGAAGCTTTCTTT. Its protein product is CASSIRVSTEAFF.

The genes are TRBV12-3 or TRBV12-4 and TRBJ2-7; possibly TRBD2 for D (6 bases). This CDR3 spans 13 amino acids. Trimming removed 8 bases at V and 4 bases at J, with 15 bases between. This chain's CDR3 is CASGSGSGYEQYF. The CDR3 nucleotides read TGTGCCAGCGGCTCGGGGAGCGGGTACGAGCAGTACTTC.

This rearrangement joins TRBV6-5 to TRBJ1-2; 8 bases line up with TRBD1. Germline V CDR1 and CDR2: MNHEY, SVGAGI. The CDR3 is 15 residues long. Trimming removed 2 bases from V and 5 bases from J; junction bases left unmatched: 7. This CDR3 is CASSYKGQGAYGYTF. For the CDR3, the DNA is TGTGCCAGCAGTTACAAAGGACAGGGAGCGTATGGCTACACCTTC.

The V and J genes are TRBV18 and TRBJ1-6, with TRBD1 matching over 7 bases. With V trimmed by 2 bases and J by 5 bases, 9 bases remained unmatched. CDR1 is KGHSH, CDR2 LQKENI, per germline. The length of the CDR3 is 17 residues. CDR3 bases: TGTGCCAGCTCACCAACCGGGACAGAGTCTAATAATTCACCCCTCCACTTT. It yields the protein CASSPTGTESNNSPLHF.

CDR3 in amino acids: CAWSSYGTGELFF. CDR3 sequence (DNA): TGTGCCTGGAGTTCCTACGGCACCGGGGAGCTGTTTTTT. The chain carries TRBV30 and TRBJ2-2; D remains unclear. The V and J ends lost 2 bases and 4 bases respectively, with 8 bases between them. From germline, CDR1 is GTSNPN and CDR2 SVGIG (reference sequence). This CDR3 has 13 amino acids.

The chain carries TRBV5-6 and TRBJ1-6; D unresolved. The CDR3 has 13 amino acids. V was shortened by 4 bases and J by 7 bases, with 9 bases between the two germline ends. Germline assignment: CDR1 SGHDT and CDR2 YYEEEE. The DNA for the CDR3 is TGTGCCAGCAGCGGCACGGGGAATTCACCCCTCCACTTT. This translates into CASSGTGNSPLHF.

The chain couples TRBV6-2 or TRBV6-3 to TRBJ2-4, with D possibly matching TRBD2 (6 bases). The CDR3 loop spans 13 amino acids. V was trimmed by 4 bases and J by 6 bases, leaving 10 bases between them. Germline CDR1 MNHEY, CDR2 SVGEGT. The CDR3 region has the DNA TGTGCCAGCAGTTTACCGGGAGTAAACATTCAGTACTTC. Its protein is CASSLPGVNIQYF.

The genes are TRBV11-3 and TRBJ1-1, with D unresolved. Between the trimmed V and J ends, which lost 5 bases and 6 bases, there was a span of 19 bases. This CDR3 region has 15 residues. Germline-derived CDR1 and CDR2 are SGHNT and YENEEA. Here the CDR3 DNA reads TGTGCCAGCAGCCCCCGGGAGTCTCAACGGGCTGAAGCTTTCTTT. Translating it yields CASSPRESQRAEAFF.

This rearrangement joins TRBV18 to TRBJ2-7; 13 nucleotides align to TRBD2. The CDR3 is 18 amino acids. CDR1 KGHSH and CDR2 LQKENI come from the germline V gene. The trim removed 5 bases at V and 0 bases at J, leaving 10 bases unmatched. CDR3 sequence (DNA): TGTGCCAGCTCATCTCGGACTAGCGGGGGTGTCAGCTCCTACGAGCAGTACTTC. As protein: CASSSRTSGGVSSYEQYF.

The J gene is TRBJ2-2, the V gene TRBV9; 7 nucleotides agree with TRBD1. CDR1 SGDLS and CDR2 YYNGEE come from the germline V gene. The CDR3 runs to 16 residues. V lost 4 bases and J lost 4; bases outside the gene matches: 10. The CDR3 here is CASSTLGTVLTGELFF. The DNA for the CDR3 is TGTGCCAGCAGCACCCTCGGGACAGTGCTCACCGGGGAGCTGTTTTTT.

The rearrangement joins TRBV13 to TRBJ2-7, with a tentative D call TRBD1 (6 bases). The germline CDR1 and CDR2 sequences are PRHDT and FYEKMQ (reference sequence). V lost 5 bases to trimming and J lost 6 bases, with 14 bases between them. The length of the CDR3 is 13 residues. The CDR3 nucleotides read TGTGCCAGCAGCGGCAGGGGATTCGGCGAGCAGTACTTC. This gives the protein CASSGRGFGEQYF.

The chain has TRBV23-1 and TRBJ1-1; D is unresolved. TRBV23-1 is treated as an ORF (open reading frame) with a function not yet certain. V gave up 4 bases and J gave up 0 bases, with 9 bases separating them. This CDR3 contains 14 residues. CDR3 DNA: TGCGCCAGCAGTCCCCAGCGGATGAACACTGAAGCTTTCTTT. It codes for CASSPQRMNTEAFF.

The chain combines TRBV15 with TRBJ1-4; D gene unclear. The germline V gene encodes CDR1 LNHNV and CDR2 YYDKDF (reference sequence). The CDR3 has 13 amino acids. With 0 bases removed from V and 6 bases from J, the gap between germline ends came to 5 bases. The CDR3 DNA reads TGTGCCACCAGCAGAGATCGAGATGAAAAACTGTTTTTT. It encodes CATSRDRDEKLFF.

The chain uses TRBV14 and TRBJ2-3, with 14 positions matching TRBD2. Trimming at V came to 1 base and at J to 4 bases, leaving 4 bases not matched to a gene. CDR3 length: 17 amino acids. Germline values: CDR1 SGHDN, CDR2 FVKESK. CDR3 loop: CASSQGLAGGRSDTQYF. CDR3 DNA sequence: TGTGCCAGCAGCCAAGGACTAGCGGGGGGGCGGTCAGATACGCAGTATTTT.

The V gene is TRBV16, the J gene TRBJ1-4; D is unresolved. This CDR3 region has 16 residues. Trimming left V 0 bases short and J 8 bases short, with 16 bases between. The V gene's germline CDR1 is KGHSY and CDR2 FQNENV. The CDR3 sequence is CASSQSTPGAEEKLFF. CDR3 bases: TGTGCCAGCAGCCAATCCACCCCAGGAGCCGAGGAAAAACTGTTTTTT.